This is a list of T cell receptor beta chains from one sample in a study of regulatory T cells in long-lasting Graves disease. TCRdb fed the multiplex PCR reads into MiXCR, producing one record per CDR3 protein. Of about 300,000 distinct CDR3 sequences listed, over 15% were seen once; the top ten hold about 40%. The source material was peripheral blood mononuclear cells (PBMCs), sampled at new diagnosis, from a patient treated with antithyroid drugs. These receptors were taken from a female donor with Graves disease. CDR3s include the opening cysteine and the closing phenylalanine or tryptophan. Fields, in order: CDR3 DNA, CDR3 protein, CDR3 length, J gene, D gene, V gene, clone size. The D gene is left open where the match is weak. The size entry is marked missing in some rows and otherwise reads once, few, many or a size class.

TGTGCCAGCAGTTTATTTATAACTGGCGGGGCGGGAGGGCCGGGGGATACGCAGTATTTT | CASSLFITGGAGGPGDTQYF | 20 | TRBJ2-3 | TRBD2 | TRBV27 | NA
TGTGCCAGCAGTTTCACCGGGGAGCTGTTTTTT | CASSFTGELFF | 11 | TRBJ2-2 | NA | TRBV7-9 | many
TGTGCCAGCAGTACGAACACCGGGGAGCTGTTTTTT | CASSTNTGELFF | 12 | TRBJ2-2 | NA | TRBV5-1 | many
TGCGCCAGCAGCCGCCGGGTGGGGGCCTACAATGAGCAGTTCTTC | CASSRRVGAYNEQFF | 15 | TRBJ2-1 | NA | TRBV5-1 | many
TGTGCCAGCAGTGAAGCCCCCCTAGCGGGAGGCCCCACAACGCAGTACTTC | CASSEAPLAGGPTTQYF | 17 | TRBJ2-7 | TRBD2 | TRBV2 | many
TGTGCCAGCAGGAGAGCGGGAGGGGGGAGCGAGCAGTACTTC | CASRRAGGGSEQYF | 14 | TRBJ2-7 | TRBD2 | TRBV12-3/TRBV12-4 | many
TGTGCCATCAGCACGCGTAGCAATCAGCCCCAGCATTTT | CAISTRSNQPQHF | 13 | TRBJ1-5 | NA | TRBV10-3 | many
TGTGCCAGCAGCTCCTTGACAGGGCATACTAACTATGGCTACACCTTC | CASSSLTGHTNYGYTF | 16 | TRBJ1-2 | TRBD1 | TRBV7-9 | many
TGCGCCAGCAGCTCAGACGCCGGACTAGCGACTAAAAACATTCAGTACTTC | CASSSDAGLATKNIQYF | 17 | TRBJ2-4 | TRBD2 | TRBV5-1 | many
TGTGCCAGCAAAGGAGACTACACCTACGAGCAGTACTTC | CASKGDYTYEQYF | 13 | TRBJ2-7 | NA | TRBV3-1 | many
TGTGCCAGCAGCCAGCCCAGGCACCTCCAAGAGACCCAGTACTTC | CASSQPRHLQETQYF | 15 | TRBJ2-5 | NA | TRBV28 | many
TGTGCCAGCAGTGCCGGCGGACAGGGCAATCAGCCCCAGCATTTT | CASSAGGQGNQPQHF | 15 | TRBJ1-5 | TRBD1 | TRBV2 | many
TGCGCCAGCAGCCCTGACGCGGCCCTCTCTGGAAACACCATATATTTT | CASSPDAALSGNTIYF | 16 | TRBJ1-3 | NA | TRBV5-1 | many
TGTGCCAGCACTTTAAGGACTAGTTCCAATGAGCAGTTCTTC | CASTLRTSSNEQFF | 14 | TRBJ2-1 | TRBD2 | TRBV11-2 | many
TGTGCCAGCTCACCCATTCGGCAGCGACTGAGCTCCTACGAGCAGTACTTC | CASSPIRQRLSSYEQYF | 17 | TRBJ2-7 | NA | TRBV18 | NA
TGTGCCAGCAGATCGTCGGGGCTGAGCTCCTACAATGAGCAGTTCTTC | CASRSSGLSSYNEQFF | 16 | TRBJ2-1 | NA | TRBV12-3/TRBV12-4 | few
TGTGCCAGCAGCTTGATTGGGGTTGAGGGCTACACCTTC | CASSLIGVEGYTF | 13 | TRBJ1-2 | NA | TRBV5-4 | NA
TGCGCCAGCAGCTTCGGGACTAGCGGGCCTCAAGAGACCCAGTACTTC | CASSFGTSGPQETQYF | 16 | TRBJ2-5 | TRBD2 | TRBV5-1 | few
TGTGCCAGCAGCCGAGACTGGACGTACGAGCAGTACTTC | CASSRDWTYEQYF | 13 | TRBJ2-7 | NA | TRBV7-9 | many
TGTGCCAGCAGCTCCCAGGGTGCCGGGGAGCTGTTTTTT | CASSSQGAGELFF | 13 | TRBJ2-2 | NA | TRBV7-9 | many
TGTGCCAGCAGTTCGGGACTAGCGAGTAATGAGCAGTTCTTC | CASSSGLASNEQFF | 14 | TRBJ2-1 | TRBD2 | TRBV28 | many
TGTGCCAGCAGCTGGAGATCCTACAATGAGCAGTTCTTC | CASSWRSYNEQFF | 13 | TRBJ2-1 | NA | TRBV11-2 | NA
TGTGCCAGCGGACAGGGCAATGAGCAGTTCTTC | CASGQGNEQFF | 11 | TRBJ2-1 | TRBD1 | TRBV12-3/TRBV12-4 | many
TGCAGTGCCCCCAACGTCCGGGACCTCTCCTACGAGCAGTACTTC | CSAPNVRDLSYEQYF | 15 | TRBJ2-7 | NA | TRBV20-1 | NA
TGCAGCGTTGACCGATTTCGGACAGGGGACAATGAGCAGTTCTTC | CSVDRFRTGDNEQFF | 15 | TRBJ2-1 | TRBD1 | TRBV29-1 | many
TGCGCCAGCAGCTTTAGCGGGAGCAGGGGCGAGCAGTACTTC | CASSFSGSRGEQYF | 14 | TRBJ2-7 | TRBD2 | TRBV5-1 | many
TGTGCCAGCAGACAACAGGGAATAGATGGCTACACCTTC | CASRQQGIDGYTF | 13 | TRBJ1-2 | NA | TRBV2 | NA
TGTGCCAGCAGACTAGGGCAGGACCTGAGGCGGTACTTC | CASRLGQDLRRYF | 13 | TRBJ2-7 | NA | TRBV12-3/TRBV12-4 | many
TGTGCCAGCAGGAGGGGGCTTAACTATGGCTACACCTTC | CASRRGLNYGYTF | 13 | TRBJ1-2 | TRBD1 | TRBV27 | many
TGTGCCAGCAGTACGATCGAGTACAATGAGCAGTTCTTC | CASSTIEYNEQFF | 13 | TRBJ2-1 | NA | TRBV27 | many
TGCAGCGTCCGGACAGGTAGAAATGAAAAACTGTTTTTT | CSVRTGRNEKLFF | 13 | TRBJ1-4 | TRBD1 | TRBV29-1 | many
TGTGCCAGCACCGAAACAGGGGGAGGGGAGCAGTTCTTC | CASTETGGGEQFF | 13 | TRBJ2-1 | NA | TRBV12-3/TRBV12-4 | many
TGTGCCATCAGTGAGTCGACAGGGACCGGGGAGCTGTTTTTT | CAISESTGTGELFF | 14 | TRBJ2-2 | TRBD1 | TRBV10-3 | many
TGTGCCACCAGCAGAGGTGGGTCCACTGAAGCTTTCTTT | CATSRGGSTEAFF | 13 | TRBJ1-1 | NA | TRBV15 | many
TGCGCCAGCAGCTCCGTAGCGGGAGGGCCTCACGAGCAGTACTTC | CASSSVAGGPHEQYF | 15 | TRBJ2-7 | TRBD2 | TRBV5-1 | many
TGCAGTGCTCCTCTACCTAGCGAGAAGAGCACAGATACGCAGTATTTT | CSAPLPSEKSTDTQYF | 16 | TRBJ2-3 | NA | TRBV20-1 | many
TGTGCCAGCAGCTCCCGGGACAACGACAATGAGCAGTTCTTC | CASSSRDNDNEQFF | 14 | TRBJ2-1 | NA | TRBV13 | many
TGTGCCAGCAGCTTGGGAGGAATCCAGTACTTC | CASSLGGIQYF | 11 | TRBJ2-5 | NA | TRBV11-3 | many
TGTGCCAGCAGCCACTGGACCGCCAATGAGCAGTTCTTC | CASSHWTANEQFF | 13 | TRBJ2-1 | NA | TRBV11-2 | many
TGTGCCAGCAGCTTAAACAGGGGGGCGTACAATGAGCAGTTCTTC | CASSLNRGAYNEQFF | 15 | TRBJ2-1 | TRBD1 | TRBV11-2 | many
TGTGCCAGTAGTATAAGACAGGGTTACACAGATACGCAGTATTTT | CASSIRQGYTDTQYF | 15 | TRBJ2-3 | TRBD1 | TRBV19 | many
TGTGCCAGCAGTTCCCTTGGGACTAGCGGGCGATCCTACGAGCAGTACTTC | CASSSLGTSGRSYEQYF | 17 | TRBJ2-7 | TRBD2 | TRBV27 | many
TGTGCCAGCAGTGAAGCACTAGCGGGAGGCACCGGGGAGCTGTTTTTT | CASSEALAGGTGELFF | 16 | TRBJ2-2 | TRBD2 | TRBV6-1 | once
TGTGCCAGCAGCCGAAGAATCGGACTAGCAACCTACGAGCAGTACTTC | CASSRRIGLATYEQYF | 16 | TRBJ2-7 | TRBD2 | TRBV27 | NA
TGTGCCAGCACAATCGTTACAGGGGGCACTGAAGCTTTCTTT | CASTIVTGGTEAFF | 14 | TRBJ1-1 | TRBD1 | TRBV12-3/TRBV12-4 | NA
TGTGCCAGCAGTGAACTCGGGGTGGGGGAGCTGTTTTTT | CASSELGVGELFF | 13 | TRBJ2-2 | NA | TRBV25-1 | few
TGTGCCAGTAGTATAGGTCCGACCTTAAACACTGAAGCTTTCTTT | CASSIGPTLNTEAFF | 15 | TRBJ1-1 | NA | TRBV19 | many
TGTGCCAGCAGTTTGGGCCGTTTGGATAGGTTCGACGAGCAGTACTTC | CASSLGRLDRFDEQYF | 16 | TRBJ2-7 | NA | TRBV12-3/TRBV12-4 | many
TGTGCCTGGGGACAGGGGCGCGCTGAAGCTTTCTTT | CAWGQGRAEAFF | 12 | TRBJ1-1 | TRBD1 | TRBV30 | many
TGTGCCAGCAGAACGATGGCGGGAGTCGGGTACGAGCAGTACTTC | CASRTMAGVGYEQYF | 15 | TRBJ2-7 | TRBD2 | TRBV6-2/TRBV6-3 | few
TGTGCCAGCAGCTTCAGCCGGGACAGGGGAAAGGATACGCAGTATTTT | CASSFSRDRGKDTQYF | 16 | TRBJ2-3 | TRBD1 | TRBV9 | many
TGTGCCAGCAGTTTCGCGGGGACCACTGAAGCTTTCTTT | CASSFAGTTEAFF | 13 | TRBJ1-1 | NA | TRBV12-3/TRBV12-4 | many
TGTGCCAGCAGCTACAGACCGGGACAGGTGTACAATGAGCAGTTCTTC | CASSYRPGQVYNEQFF | 16 | TRBJ2-1 | TRBD1 | TRBV11-3 | NA
TGTGCCAGCAGCCAAGATGTTGGGGCGAACACTGAAGCTTTCTTT | CASSQDVGANTEAFF | 15 | TRBJ1-1 | NA | TRBV14 | many
TGCGCCAGCAGCTTGGAGGGGGGGTTTCTAGCGGGAGAGGATGAGCAGTTCTTC | CASSLEGGFLAGEDEQFF | 18 | TRBJ2-1 | TRBD2 | TRBV5-1 | few
TGCAGTGCGCTACAGGAGGGCTCCACCTACGAGCAGTACTTC | CSALQEGSTYEQYF | 14 | TRBJ2-7 | NA | TRBV20-1 | many
TGCGCCAGCAGCTTGACTAGGGCCAAGAGCCACAATGAGCAGTTCTTC | CASSLTRAKSHNEQFF | 16 | TRBJ2-1 | NA | TRBV5-1 | NA
TGTGCCAGCAGTTCGGAGGGGCTCTCTGGAAACACCATATATTTT | CASSSEGLSGNTIYF | 15 | TRBJ1-3 | NA | TRBV2 | many
TGTGCCAGCAGTAGGACAGAATTAAAAGAGACCCAGTACTTC | CASSRTELKETQYF | 14 | TRBJ2-5 | NA | TRBV12-3/TRBV12-4 | many